This T cell receptor beta chain was obtained from a study of T cell responses to AZD1222 COVID-19 vaccine. Overall study: Second doses were pooled across both intervals (about 4 or about 12 weeks). General study points: Per reports, nearly half of all spike-specific TCRs target regions that are unmutated in variants. Repertoires were collected only later (after the peak T cell response had occurred).

This table comes from immunoSEQ multiplex PCR, and its TCRdb copy is limited to in-frame clones, with some not included. The table includes 65,000 to 70,000 clones, roughly 86% detected once. CDR3 length: 15 residues. Per the germline V gene, CDR1 is DFQATT and CDR2 is SNEGSKA (reference sequence). V was pared by 3 bases and J by 3 bases, with 15 bases between. Turning to this clone: Antigen specificity is unknown.

The sequence was obtained from an adult in good health. This chain links TRBV20-1 with TRBJ1-5, with D possibly being TRBD1 (6 bases). The sequencing here drew on peripheral blood, taken on day 0 of AZD1222 vaccination. CDR3 nucleotide sequence: TGCAGTGCTAGTAAGGACAGAAGAATCAATCAGCCCCAGCATTTT. This sequence encodes CSASKDRRINQPQHF.